The 20 T cell receptor beta chains presented below share a single source sample, sequenced in a study of shared clonotypes between healthy human individuals. Generated by immunoSEQ multiplex PCR, the TCRdb table keeps only in-frame clones and is missing some. The repertoire includes approximately 980,000 clones, about three quarters of them detected once, and about 1.5% sits in the top ten. The sample was memory CD4+ T cells sorted from blood. Subset specified: CD45RA-negative fraction. The receptors here all came from a man younger than 35 in good health.

The sample holds many counts of this clone. V usage is TRBV30 and J usage is TRBJ2-3, with 9 bases fitting TRBD1. The CDR3 is 15 residues long. The germline V gene encodes CDR1 GTSNPN and CDR2 SVGIG (reference sequence). V dropped 3 bases and J dropped 6; count of bases not matched to a gene: 10. The CDR3 is CAWRGGQGFYDTQYF. CDR3 nucleotides: TGTGCCTGGAGAGGCGGACAGGGGTTCTACGATACGCAGTATTTT. The full variable domain, completed using reference TRBV30 and TRBJ2-3, is SQTIHQWPATLVQPVGSPLSLECTVEGTSNPNLYWYRQAAGRGLQLLFYSVGIGQISSEVPQNLSASRPQDRQFILSSKKLLLSDSGFYLCAWRGGQGFYDTQYFGPGTRLTVL.

A few counts support this clone. The rearrangement uses TRBV7-2 and TRBJ2-3, with no clear D. CDR1 and CDR2 (germline): SGHTA, FQGNSA. The length of the CDR3 is 15 residues. V shed 5 bases and J shed 0 bases, with 12 bases lying between them. The CDR3 nucleotides read TGTGCCAGCAGCGTTTCGTCTACCAGCACAGATACGCAGTATTTT. Translated: CASSVSSTSTDTQYF.

Notes on this clone: The identical CDR3 is also encoded by other nucleotide sequences in the sample. The rearrangement uses TRBV7-2 and TRBJ1-4; TRBD1 matches 8 bases. There are 14 residues in the CDR3. With 4 bases clipped from V and 8 bases from J, the junction kept 6 bases outside the gene matches. CDR1 SGHTA and CDR2 FQGNSA come from the germline V gene. CDR3 amino acids: CASSSGQGGEKLFF. In DNA, the CDR3 is TGTGCCAGCAGCTCCGGACAGGGAGGGGAAAAACTGTTTTTT.

The chain couples TRBV19 to TRBJ1-1, with D maybe TRBD1 (5 bases). Germline V CDR1 and CDR2: LNHDA, SQIVND (reference sequence). Deletions cut 6 bases from V and 7 bases from J, with 15 bases between. The CDR3 has 13 amino acids. As DNA, the CDR3 is TGTGCCAGTAGCTCAAGGGGCAGACTTGAAGCTTTCTTT. Protein product: CASSSRGRLEAFF.

The rearrangement links TRBV7-9 to TRBJ2-7, with TRBD2 matching 8 bases. Germline V CDR1 and CDR2: SEHNR, FQNEAQ (reference sequence). J lost 2 bases, V lost 2 bases, and 11 bases had no gene match. The length of the CDR3 is 17 residues. The CDR3 here is CASSLRSTSGFTYEQYF. CDR3 bases: TGTGCCAGCAGCTTAAGGTCAACTAGCGGTTTTACCTACGAGCAGTACTTC.

This rearrangement joins TRBV2 to TRBJ2-2, with D hard to call. CDR1 SNHLY and CDR2 FYNNEI come from the germline V gene. The CDR3 length is 14 residues. V was cut by 0 bases and J by 3 bases, with 5 bases left in between. The CDR3 DNA reads TGTGCCAGCAGTGAAGCAAGGTACACCGGGGAGCTGTTTTTT. It encodes CASSEARYTGELFF. The complete variable domain, with remaining parts taken from reference TRBV2 and TRBJ2-2, reads EPEVTQTPSHQVTQMGQEVILRCVPISNHLYFYWYRQILGQKVEFLVSFYNNEISEKSEIFDDQFSVERPDGSNFTLKIRSTKLEDSAMYFCASSEARYTGELFFGEGSRLTVL.

This clone has just one count. The V call is TRBV30, the J call TRBJ1-5; TRBD1 aligns across 7 bases. The CDR3 extends over 14 amino acids. V shed 6 bases, J shed 6 bases, and the junction held 11 bases outside the gene matches. In germline, CDR1 is GTSNPN, CDR2 SVGIG (reference sequence). The DNA for the CDR3 is TGTGCCTGTACGACAGGGTTTTCGGGTCAGCCCCAGCATTTT. It codes for CACTTGFSGQPQHF.

The CDR3 DNA follows: TGTGCCAGCAGCCCACGCCCTAGCGTGACAGGCCAAGAGACCCAGTACTTC. Protein: CASSPRPSVTGQETQYF. The rearrangement joins TRBV11-2 to TRBJ2-5; D tentatively reads TRBD1 or TRBD2 (6 bases each). This CDR3 is 17 amino acids long. Germline CDR1 reads SGHAT; CDR2 reads FQNNGV. V dropped 5 bases and J dropped 1 base, with 20 bases sitting between them.

The chain employs TRBV29-1 and TRBJ2-5, with TRBD2 matching 12 bases. V was pared by 3 bases and J by 5 bases, with 7 bases of the junction left unmatched. The CDR3 length is 15 residues. Germline V gives CDR1 SQVTM, CDR2 ANQGSEA. CDR3 protein: CSVDRLAGAGETQYF. Written as DNA, the CDR3 is TGCAGCGTTGATAGACTAGCGGGAGCGGGGGAGACCCAGTACTTC. The entire variable domain, with the rest obtained from reference TRBV29-1 and TRBJ2-5, is as follows: SAVISQKPSRDICQRGTSLTIQCQVDSQVTMMFWYRQQPGQSLTLIATANQGSEATYESGFVIDKFPISRPNLTFSTLTVSNMSPEDSSIYLCSVDRLAGAGETQYFGPGTRLLVL.

This clone occurred a few times. The J gene is TRBJ1-1, the V gene TRBV10-3, with a possible D match to TRBD1 (6 bases). The V gene's germline CDR1 is ENHRY and CDR2 SYGVKD. The CDR3 loop spans 14 amino acids. The V gene lost 11 bases and the J gene lost 0 bases, with 16 bases spanning the gap. DNA of the CDR3: TGTGCCGCCCGCATAGGACAGATGAACACTGAAGCTTTCTTT. This encodes CAARIGQMNTEAFF.

This clone was seen a handful of times. The chain employs TRBV5-4 and TRBJ2-2, with 9 bases matching TRBD1. Germline CDR1 is SGHNT and CDR2 is YYREEE (reference sequence). The V gene end was trimmed by 1 base and the J gene end by 4 bases; junction bases not matched to a gene: 5. This CDR3 is 16 amino acids long. The DNA of the CDR3 is TGTGCCAGCAGCTTGCCCGGACAGGGGAGCACCGGGGAGCTGTTTTTT. Translation: CASSLPGQGSTGELFF.

This clone was counted once. The chain is built from TRBV6-6 and TRBJ2-7; 8 nucleotides line up with TRBD1. V trimming: 0 bases; J trimming: 3 bases; junction bases outside the gene matches: 7. CDR1 and CDR2 from the germline V gene are MNHNY and SVGAGI (reference sequence). The CDR3 sequence is 16 residues long. CDR3 loop: CASSYSKSGQGYEQYF. The CDR3 nucleotides read TGTGCCAGCAGTTACTCAAAGTCCGGACAGGGCTACGAGCAGTACTTC.

The V gene is TRBV27, the J gene TRBJ2-7; 7 nucleotides match TRBD2. The trim removed 6 bases at V and 6 bases at J, leaving 5 bases unmatched. Germline lookup yields CDR1 MNHEY and CDR2 SMNVEV (reference sequence). The CDR3 runs 12 residues. The CDR3 nucleotides read TGTGCCAGCAGCCGTTTAGCGGGCGAGCAGTACTTC. Its protein is CASSRLAGEQYF.

The V call is TRBV6-6, the J call TRBJ1-3; tentatively, D is TRBD1 (5 bases). CDR1 and CDR2 from the germline V gene are MNHNY and SVGAGI (reference sequence). The V end lost 7 bases, the J end lost 7 bases, and 17 bases lay between the germline ends. This CDR3 spans 14 amino acids. CDR3 in DNA: TGTGCCAGCAATCCCTCTTCTGGGGGGAACACCATATATTTT. It encodes CASNPSSGGNTIYF.

Of note for this clone: Other DNA sequences in this specimen translate into the identical CDR3. The gene calls are TRBV2 and TRBJ1-1; D is uncertain. From germline, CDR1 is SNHLY and CDR2 FYNNEI. The V and J ends lost 5 bases and 4 bases respectively, with 8 bases between them. The CDR3 is 12 amino acids. Here the CDR3 DNA reads TGTGCCAGCAGTCTTAGCGGCACTGAAGCTTTCTTT. It yields the protein CASSLSGTEAFF.

This rearrangement joins TRBV6-5 to TRBJ1-1, with 7 bases that match TRBD1. Germline V gene lookup returns CDR1 MNHEY and CDR2 SVGAGI. The length of the CDR3 is 14 residues. V trimming: 11 bases; J trimming: 3 bases; junction bases outside the gene matches: 12. DNA of the CDR3: TGTGCCGCGACCTCGCCGGGACAGCACACTGAAGCTTTCTTT. Translating gives CAATSPGQHTEAFF.

This chain connects TRBV6-6 to TRBJ1-4; possibly TRBD1 for D (6 bases). The germline V gene encodes CDR1 MNHNY and CDR2 SVGAGI (reference sequence). This CDR3 contains 15 residues. Trimming removed 2 bases at V and 7 bases at J, with 14 bases between. CDR3 protein: CASSYIGGGPEKLFF. The CDR3 nucleotides read TGTGCCAGCAGTTACATCGGCGGGGGCCCTGAAAAACTGTTTTTT.

The chain links TRBV30 to TRBJ1-1; 7 bases match TRBD1. This CDR3 is 14 amino acids long. V lost 4 bases to trimming and J lost 1 base; unmatched junction nucleotides: 6. Germline CDR1 GTSNPN, CDR2 SVGIG (reference sequence). CDR3 sequence: CAWTLGQANTEAFF. CDR3 in DNA: TGTGCCTGGACTCTAGGACAGGCGAACACTGAAGCTTTCTTT. The whole variable domain, remainder taken from reference TRBV30 and TRBJ1-1, is SQTIHQWPATLVQPVGSPLSLECTVEGTSNPNLYWYRQAAGRGLQLLFYSVGIGQISSEVPQNLSASRPQDRQFILSSKKLLLSDSGFYLCAWTLGQANTEAFFGQGTRLTVV.

The CDR3 DNA reads as TGTGCCAGCAGCCCCCCCAGGGGCGAGCAGTACTTC. This translates into CASSPPRGEQYF. The gene calls are TRBV28 and TRBJ2-7; D is possibly TRBD1 (6 bases). The ends were cut back, 6 bases at V and 6 bases at J, with 12 bases in the middle. This CDR3 spans 12 amino acids. Germline V gene sequence: CDR1 MDHEN, CDR2 SYDVKM.

This clone was counted once. The chain is built from TRBV30 and TRBJ2-1; 8 bases fit TRBD1. Germline V gene sequence: CDR1 GTSNPN, CDR2 SVGIG (reference sequence). After removal of 6 bases from V and 0 bases from J, the junction contained 7 bases not matched to a gene. This CDR3 spans 15 amino acids. DNA of the CDR3: TGTGCCTGTGACAGGGGTCTAAGCTCCTACAATGAGCAGTTCTTC. Protein: CACDRGLSSYNEQFF. Full variable domain (missing parts from reference TRBV30 and TRBJ2-1): SQTIHQWPATLVQPVGSPLSLECTVEGTSNPNLYWYRQAAGRGLQLLFYSVGIGQISSEVPQNLSASRPQDRQFILSSKKLLLSDSGFYLCACDRGLSSYNEQFFGPGTRLTVL.